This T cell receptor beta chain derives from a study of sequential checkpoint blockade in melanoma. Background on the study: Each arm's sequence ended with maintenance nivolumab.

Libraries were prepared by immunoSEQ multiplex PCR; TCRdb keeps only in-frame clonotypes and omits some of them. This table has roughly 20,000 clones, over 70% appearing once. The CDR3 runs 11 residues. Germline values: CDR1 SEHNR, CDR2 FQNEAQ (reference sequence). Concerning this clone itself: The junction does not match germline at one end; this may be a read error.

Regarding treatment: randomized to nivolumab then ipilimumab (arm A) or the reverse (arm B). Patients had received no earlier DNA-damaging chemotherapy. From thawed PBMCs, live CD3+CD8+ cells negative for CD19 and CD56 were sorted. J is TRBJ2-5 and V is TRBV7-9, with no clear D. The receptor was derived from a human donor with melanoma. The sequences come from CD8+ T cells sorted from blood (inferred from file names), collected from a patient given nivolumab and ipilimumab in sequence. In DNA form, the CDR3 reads TGTGCCAGCAGCCTTTCCAGGCAGGTTAACTTC. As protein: CASSLSRQVNF.